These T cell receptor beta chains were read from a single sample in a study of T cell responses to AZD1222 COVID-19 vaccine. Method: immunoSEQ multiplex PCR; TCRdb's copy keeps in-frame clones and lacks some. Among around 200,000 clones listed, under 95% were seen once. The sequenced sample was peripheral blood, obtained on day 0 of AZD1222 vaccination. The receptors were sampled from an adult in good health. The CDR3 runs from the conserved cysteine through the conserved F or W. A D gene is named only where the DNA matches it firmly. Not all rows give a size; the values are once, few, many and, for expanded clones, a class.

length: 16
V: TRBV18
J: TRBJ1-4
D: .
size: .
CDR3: CASSPIQLGINEKLFF
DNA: TGTGCCAGCTCCCCGATCCAGTTGGGGATAAATGAAAAACTGTTTTTT

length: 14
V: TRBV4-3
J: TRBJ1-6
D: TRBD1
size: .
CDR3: CASSQTGAASPLHF
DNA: TGCGCCAGCAGCCAAACAGGGGCAGCTTCACCCCTCCACTTT

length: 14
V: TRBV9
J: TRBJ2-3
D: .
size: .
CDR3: CASSRTHSTDTQYF
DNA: TGTGCCAGCTCCCGCACCCATAGCACAGATACGCAGTATTTT

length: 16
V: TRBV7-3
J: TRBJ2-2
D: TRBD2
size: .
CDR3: CASSPTSGSNTGELFF
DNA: TGTGCCAGCAGCCCAACTAGCGGGAGTAACACCGGGGAGCTGTTTTTT

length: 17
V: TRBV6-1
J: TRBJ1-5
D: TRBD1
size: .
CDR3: CASSATGGALDHQPQHF
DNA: TGTGCCAGCAGTGCGACAGGGGGCGCACTGGACCATCAGCCCCAGCATTTT

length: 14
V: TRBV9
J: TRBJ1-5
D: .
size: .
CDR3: CASSVGLNNQPQHF
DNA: TGTGCCAGCAGCGTTGGGCTAAACAATCAGCCCCAGCATTTT

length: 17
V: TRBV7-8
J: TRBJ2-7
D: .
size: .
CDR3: CASSLVYTKINKYEQYF
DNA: TGTGCCAGCAGCTTAGTCTACACAAAGATTAATAAATACGAGCAGTACTTC

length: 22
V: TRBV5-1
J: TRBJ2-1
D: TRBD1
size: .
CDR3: CASSKEGQGARVTPFREHEQFF
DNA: TGCGCCAGCAGCAAGGAGGGACAGGGGGCCAGGGTTACGCCCTTCCGAGAGCATGAGCAGTTCTTC

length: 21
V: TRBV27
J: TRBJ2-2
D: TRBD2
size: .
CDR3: CASSLFIPLSPGAGGDGELFF
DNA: TGTGCCAGCAGTTTATTTATTCCCCTATCCCCCGGAGCGGGGGGAGACGGGGAGCTGTTTTTT

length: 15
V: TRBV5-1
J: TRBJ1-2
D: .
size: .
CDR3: CASSPRADPNYGYTF
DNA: TGCGCCAGCAGCCCTCGGGCAGACCCTAACTATGGCTACACCTTC

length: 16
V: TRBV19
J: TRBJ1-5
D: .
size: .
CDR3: CASSIGRGSSNQPQHF
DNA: TGTGCCAGTAGTATAGGACGGGGAAGTAGCAATCAGCCCCAGCATTTT

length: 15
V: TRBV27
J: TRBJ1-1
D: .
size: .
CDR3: CASSLYPGLGTEAFF
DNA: TGTGCCAGCAGTTTATACCCAGGGTTAGGCACTGAAGCTTTCTTT

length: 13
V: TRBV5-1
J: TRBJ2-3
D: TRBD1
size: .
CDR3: CASSLQGADTQYF
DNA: TGCGCCAGCAGCCTTCAGGGGGCAGATACGCAGTATTTT

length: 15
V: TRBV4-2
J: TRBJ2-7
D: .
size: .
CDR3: CASSYSGGMGYEQYF
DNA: TGTGCCAGCAGTTACTCGGGCGGGATGGGCTACGAGCAGTACTTC

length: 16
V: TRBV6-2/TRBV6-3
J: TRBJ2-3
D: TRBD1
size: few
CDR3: CASSGWTGSFTDTQYF
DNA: TGTGCCAGCAGTGGATGGACAGGGAGTTTCACAGATACGCAGTATTTT

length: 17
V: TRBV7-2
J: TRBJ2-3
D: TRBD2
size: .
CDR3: CASSLVGGGALGDTQYF
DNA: TGTGCCAGCAGCTTAGTTGGCGGGGGGGCCCTAGGAGATACGCAGTATTTT

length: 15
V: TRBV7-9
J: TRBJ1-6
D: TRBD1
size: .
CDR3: CASSSTGETGSPLHF
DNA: TGTGCCAGCAGCTCTACAGGGGAGACGGGTTCACCCCTCCACTTT

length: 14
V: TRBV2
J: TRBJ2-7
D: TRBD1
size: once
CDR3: CASSVTGALYEQYF
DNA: TGTGCCAGCAGCGTGACAGGGGCCCTGTACGAGCAGTACTTC

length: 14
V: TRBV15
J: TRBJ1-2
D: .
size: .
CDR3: CATSKRGGLDGYTF
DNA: TGTGCCACCAGCAAGAGAGGGGGGCTGGATGGCTACACCTTC

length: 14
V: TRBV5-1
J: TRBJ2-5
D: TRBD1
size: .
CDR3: CASSLGGTGETQYF
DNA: TGCGCCAGCAGCTTGGGAGGGACAGGGGAGACCCAGTACTTC

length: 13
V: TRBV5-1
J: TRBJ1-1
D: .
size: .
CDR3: CASSFGQNTEAFF
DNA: TGCGCCAGCAGCTTTGGGCAGAACACTGAAGCTTTCTTT

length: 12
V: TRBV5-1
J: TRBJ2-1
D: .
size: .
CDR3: CASSPWGNEQFF
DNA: TGCGCCAGCAGCCCGTGGGGGAATGAGCAGTTCTTC

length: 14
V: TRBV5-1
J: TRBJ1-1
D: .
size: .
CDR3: CASSLVTDNTEAFF
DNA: TGCGCCAGCAGCTTGGTTACCGACAACACTGAAGCTTTCTTT

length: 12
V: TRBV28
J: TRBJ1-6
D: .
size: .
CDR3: CASSLIRSPLHF
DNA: TGTGCCAGCAGTCTAATACGGTCACCCCTCCACTTT

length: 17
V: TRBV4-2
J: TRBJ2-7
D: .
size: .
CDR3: CASSQEVIGDSTYEQYF
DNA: TGTGCCAGCAGCCAAGAGGTAATCGGAGACTCAACCTACGAGCAGTACTTC

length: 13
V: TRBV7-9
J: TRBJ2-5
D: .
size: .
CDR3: CASSPGLGETQYF
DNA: TGTGCCAGCAGCCCGGGCCTTGGGGAGACCCAGTACTTC

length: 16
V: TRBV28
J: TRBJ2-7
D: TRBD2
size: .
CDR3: CASSLYSGSGLDEQYF
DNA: TGTGCCAGCAGTTTATATAGCGGGAGTGGGCTCGACGAGCAGTACTTC

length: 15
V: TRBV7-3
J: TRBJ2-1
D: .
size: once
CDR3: CASSLTWGTYNEQFF
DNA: TGTGCCAGCAGCTTAACATGGGGGACCTACAATGAGCAGTTCTTC

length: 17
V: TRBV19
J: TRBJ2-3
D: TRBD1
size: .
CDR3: CASRGDRDRRLTDTQYF
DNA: TGTGCCAGTAGGGGAGACCGGGACAGACGACTCACAGATACGCAGTATTTT

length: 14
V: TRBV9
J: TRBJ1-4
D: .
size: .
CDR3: CASSREGYGEKLFF
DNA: TGTGCCAGCAGCAGGGAAGGGTATGGTGAAAAACTGTTTTTT

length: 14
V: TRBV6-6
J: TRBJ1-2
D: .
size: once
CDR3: CASSDDGTLHGYTF
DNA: TGTGCCAGCAGCGATGATGGGACTCTGCATGGCTACACCTTC

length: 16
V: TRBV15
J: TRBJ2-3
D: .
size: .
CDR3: CATSRARTGFADTQYF
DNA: TGTGCCACCAGCAGGGCGAGAACAGGGTTCGCAGATACGCAGTATTTT

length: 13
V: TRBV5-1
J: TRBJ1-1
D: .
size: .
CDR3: CASSATKNTEAFF
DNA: TGCGCCAGCAGCGCAACCAAGAACACTGAAGCTTTCTTT

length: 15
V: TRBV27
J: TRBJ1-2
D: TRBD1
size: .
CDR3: CASSLGGTDLYGYTF
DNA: TGTGCCAGCAGTTTGGGCGGGACAGACCTCTATGGCTACACCTTC

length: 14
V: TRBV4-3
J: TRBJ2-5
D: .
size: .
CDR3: CAGSQDRSVVTQYF
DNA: TGCGCCGGCAGCCAAGATCGGTCCGTCGTGACCCAGTACTTC

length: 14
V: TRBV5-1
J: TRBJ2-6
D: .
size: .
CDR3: CASSQRGGANVLTF
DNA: TGCGCCAGCAGCCAGAGAGGAGGGGCCAACGTCCTGACTTTC

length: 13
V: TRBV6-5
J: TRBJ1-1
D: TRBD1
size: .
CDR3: CASTDRVASEAFF
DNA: TGTGCCAGCACCGACAGGGTGGCCTCTGAAGCTTTCTTT

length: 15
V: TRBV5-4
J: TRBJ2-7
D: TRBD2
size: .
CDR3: CASSWGGTSSYEQYF
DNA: TGTGCCAGCAGCTGGGGCGGGACTAGCTCCTACGAGCAGTACTTC

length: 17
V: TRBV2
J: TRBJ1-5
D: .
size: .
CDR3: CASSEAGGSREAQPQHF
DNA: TGTGCCAGCAGTGAAGCGGGGGGGTCCAGGGAGGCTCAGCCCCAGCATTTT

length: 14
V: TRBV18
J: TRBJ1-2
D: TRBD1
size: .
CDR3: CASSPPGTDYGYTF
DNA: TGTGCCAGCTCACCACCGGGGACAGACTATGGCTACACCTTC

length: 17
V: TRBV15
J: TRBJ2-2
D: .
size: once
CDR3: CATSRDGRGGGTGELFF
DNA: TGTGCCACCAGCAGAGACGGAAGGGGCGGCGGCACCGGGGAGCTGTTTTTT

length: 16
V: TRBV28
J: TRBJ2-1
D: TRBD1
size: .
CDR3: CASSPLQGARVNEQFF
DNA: TGTGCCAGCAGTCCCCTACAGGGGGCGCGGGTCAATGAGCAGTTCTTC

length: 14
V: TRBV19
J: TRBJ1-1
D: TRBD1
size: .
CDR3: CASSMWQGGTEAFF
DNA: TGTGCCAGTAGTATGTGGCAGGGGGGGACTGAAGCTTTCTTT

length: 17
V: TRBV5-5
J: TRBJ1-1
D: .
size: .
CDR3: CASSLWFMEGVNTEAFF
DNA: TGTGCCAGCAGCTTGTGGTTTATGGAGGGGGTGAACACTGAAGCTTTCTTT

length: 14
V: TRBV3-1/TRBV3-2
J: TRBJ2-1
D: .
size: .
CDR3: CASRPGAMGNEQFF
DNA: TGTGCCAGCAGACCCGGGGCTATGGGCAATGAGCAGTTCTTC

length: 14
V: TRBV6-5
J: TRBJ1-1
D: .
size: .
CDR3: CASSYGGRVREAFF
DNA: TGTGCCAGCAGTTACGGGGGCCGGGTCCGGGAAGCTTTCTTT

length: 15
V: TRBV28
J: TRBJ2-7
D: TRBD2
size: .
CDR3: CASSRGLAVSYEQYF
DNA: TGTGCCAGCAGCAGGGGACTAGCGGTTTCCTACGAGCAGTACTTC

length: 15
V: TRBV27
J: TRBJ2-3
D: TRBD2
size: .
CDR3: CASSPIAGFADTQYF
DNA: TGTGCCAGCAGTCCCATAGCGGGGTTTGCGGATACGCAGTATTTT

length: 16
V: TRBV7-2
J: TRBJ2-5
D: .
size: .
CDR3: CASSLSGRTDGETQYF
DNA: TGTGCCAGCAGCCTAAGCGGTAGGACAGACGGGGAGACCCAGTACTTC

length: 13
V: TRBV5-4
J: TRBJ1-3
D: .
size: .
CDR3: CASSEDSAGTIYF
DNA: TGTGCCAGCAGCGAGGACAGTGCAGGAACCATATATTTT

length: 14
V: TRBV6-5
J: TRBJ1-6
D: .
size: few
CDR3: CASKGGAYNSPLHF
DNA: TGTGCCAGCAAAGGGGGGGCCTATAATTCACCCCTCCACTTT

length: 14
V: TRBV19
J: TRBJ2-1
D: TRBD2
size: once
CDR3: CASTSLAGSNEQFF
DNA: TGTGCCAGTACATCCCTAGCGGGCTCCAATGAGCAGTTCTTC

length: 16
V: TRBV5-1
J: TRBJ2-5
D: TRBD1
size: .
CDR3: CASSLQGPGGGETQYF
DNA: TGCGCCAGCAGCTTACAAGGTCCAGGGGGCGGTGAGACCCAGTACTTC

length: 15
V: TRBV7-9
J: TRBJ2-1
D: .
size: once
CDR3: CASSLDLGVNNEQFF
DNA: TGTGCCAGCAGCTTAGATTTGGGTGTTAACAATGAGCAGTTCTTC

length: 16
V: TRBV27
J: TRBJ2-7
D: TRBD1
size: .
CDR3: CASSPSPGTGAYEQYF
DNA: TGTGCCAGCAGTCCATCTCCCGGGACAGGGGCCTACGAGCAGTACTTC